Below, 28 T cell receptor beta chains from the same sample are listed, as sequenced in a study of post-analysis software for immune sequencing data. General study results and limits: TRBV5-6, TRBV5-1 and TRBV20-1 were among four or five TRBV segments more frequent in patients than controls.

The antigens for these receptors are not known. Presence of unique molecular identifiers characterized the TCR beta cDNA libraries. TCRdb recomputed calls from the PCR reads with MiXCR, one row per CDR3 protein. This sample yields a few hundred thousand distinct CDR3 sequences, of which less than 45% are seen a single time; roughly 12% belongs to the top ten. The sequencing sample was made of blood. These receptors all stem from a girl aged 5-17 years with multiple sclerosis.

V is TRBV20-1 and J is TRBJ2-7; the D is unclear. From germline, CDR1 is DFQATT and CDR2 SNEGSKA (reference sequence). The CDR3 has 14 residues. V was cut by 2 bases and J by 10 bases, with 21 bases left in between. The CDR3: CSARSFHDQEAQYF. CDR3 sequence (DNA): TGCAGTGCTAGATCGTTTCACGACCAAGAGGCCCAGTACTTC.

Remarks on this clonotype: An end of the junction differs from the germline gene, which may be a read error. The chain joins TRBV28 to TRBJ1-1; 8 bases align to TRBD1. The CDR3 length is 12 residues. CDR1 and CDR2 (germline): MDHEN, SYDVKM. CDR3 DNA sequence: TGTGCCAGCAAAACAGGGGGACCTGAGGCTTTCTTT. This sequence encodes CASKTGGPEAFF.

This clonotype was observed a few times. The chain carries TRBV6-2 or TRBV6-3 and TRBJ2-7; a possible D gene is TRBD1 (6 bases). The CDR3 contains 14 residues. Germline V CDR1 and CDR2: MNHEY, SVGEGT. V was clipped by 4 bases and J by 4 bases, with 14 bases between them. The CDR3 sequence is CASSSDSSNYEQYF. The DNA for the CDR3 is TGTGCCAGCAGTTCGGACAGCTCCAATTACGAGCAGTACTTC.

The chain combines TRBV28 with TRBJ2-7, with D possibly matching TRBD1 (5 bases). Trimming cost V 4 bases and J 2 bases, with 12 bases left between them. This CDR3 is built from 14 residues. CDR1 and CDR2 from the germline V gene are MDHEN and SYDVKM. CDR3 in DNA: TGTGCCAGCAGTTCGGCCCAGGGAACCTACGAGCAGTACTTC. Residues: CASSSAQGTYEQYF.

This clonotype occurred a few times. The chain has TRBV12-3 or TRBV12-4 and TRBJ2-3, with 10 nucleotides matching TRBD2. Trimming at V came to 6 bases and at J to 4 bases, leaving 16 bases not matched to a gene. The CDR3 is made up of 18 amino acids. CDR3 DNA: TGTGCCAGCAGCCGACCCCTTAGACTAGCGGGCGATTCAGATACGCAGTATTTT. Translated, it gives CASSRPLRLAGDSDTQYF.

This clonotype was counted only a few times. The rearrangement links TRBV28 to TRBJ2-1; 9 bases line up with TRBD1. The CDR3 extends over 18 amino acids. Germline-derived CDR1 and CDR2 are MDHEN and SYDVKM. The V segment lost 4 bases and the J segment 4 bases; nucleotides outside the gene matches: 14. CDR3 sequence: CASSSPRDRVRTYNEQFF. The CDR3 nucleotides are TGTGCCAGCAGTTCACCCCGGGACAGGGTCAGGACTTACAATGAGCAGTTCTTC.

The rearrangement uses TRBV5-1 and TRBJ1-2; TRBD1 might be the D (5 bases). The CDR3 consists of 16 residues. The germline V and J ends were trimmed by 4 bases and 2 bases, with 18 bases remaining between them. The germline V gene has CDR1 SGHRS and CDR2 YFSETQ. The CDR3 DNA reads TGCGCCAGCAGCCCCGAGACAGTTCCGAGAAACTATGGCTACACCTTC. It specifies CASSPETVPRNYGYTF.

The gene calls are TRBV7-3 and TRBJ2-7, with 9 positions matching TRBD2. This CDR3 contains 15 residues. J gave up 7 bases and V 4 bases, and 11 bases lay outside the gene matches. Germline V gene sequence: CDR1 SGHTA, CDR2 FQGTGA. The CDR3 region is CASSSNSGSYNEQYF. The CDR3 nucleotides are TGTGCCAGCAGCTCGAATAGCGGGAGCTACAATGAGCAGTACTTC.

The chain employs TRBV11-2 and TRBJ2-3; D ambiguous. Germline V lookup: CDR1 SGHAT, CDR2 FQNNGV. Between the trimmed V and J ends, which lost 0 bases and 2 bases, there was a span of 9 bases. The CDR3 totals 15 residues. The chain's CDR3 is CASSLDTGYTDTQYF. The CDR3 nucleotides are TGTGCCAGCAGCTTAGATACTGGCTACACAGATACGCAGTATTTT.

The chain joins TRBV6-5 to TRBJ1-2; possibly TRBD1 for D (5 bases). Germline V CDR1 and CDR2: MNHEY, SVGAGI. V was shortened by 5 bases and J by 7 bases, with 14 bases between the two germline ends. This CDR3 region has 13 residues. The CDR3 nucleotides are TGTGCCAGCAGTGAACAGGCCGGCGGTGGCTACACCTTC. Translating gives CASSEQAGGGYTF.

The chain couples TRBV5-1 to TRBJ2-7; D ambiguous. The CDR3 is 13 amino acids. The V and J ends lost 1 base and 2 bases respectively, with 7 bases between them. Germline CDR1 and CDR2: SGHRS and YFSETQ. The CDR3 loop reads CASSLFRTYEQYF. DNA for the CDR3: TGCGCCAGCAGCTTGTTCCGGACCTACGAGCAGTACTTC.

The rearrangement links TRBV20-1 to TRBJ1-6; 8 positions agree with TRBD1. The CDR3 is made up of 15 amino acids. V shed 3 bases, J shed 8 bases, and the junction held 9 bases outside the gene matches. The germline V gene has CDR1 DFQATT and CDR2 SNEGSKA (reference sequence). The CDR3 DNA reads as TGCAGTGCTAGGCCCCTCGGACAGGGCTATTCACCCCTCCACTTT. Protein sequence: CSARPLGQGYSPLHF.

The chain couples TRBV28 to TRBJ2-1, with TRBD1 as a possible D gene (5 bases). The V end was cut by 3 bases, the J end by 2 bases, with 11 bases between. Germline V CDR1 and CDR2: MDHEN, SYDVKM. This CDR3 has 15 amino acids. The CDR3 DNA reads as TGTGCCAGCAGTTTGGTTTGGGGCCCCTACAATGAGCAGTTCTTC. Translation gives CASSLVWGPYNEQFF.

Only one count was recorded for this clonotype. The chain links TRBV20-1 to TRBJ2-4, with D possibly TRBD2 on 6 matching bases. V was clipped by 2 bases and J by 13 bases, with 27 bases between them. CDR1 and CDR2 (germline): DFQATT, SNEGSKA (reference sequence). CDR3 size: 16 residues. The CDR3 DNA is TGCAGTGCTAGACCCACTTGGCAGGGACTTCCCCAAGAGCAGTACTTC. Translated: CSARPTWQGLPQEQYF.

This clonotype was found many times. Sequence at one end of the junction differs from germline and may be a read error. The rearrangement joins TRBV13 to TRBJ2-7; TRBD1 is a possible D gene (6 bases). Germline V gene sequence: CDR1 PRHDT, CDR2 FYEKMQ (reference sequence). This CDR3 comprises 13 residues. The DNA for the CDR3 is TGCGCCAGCAGCTTGGGAAGGGGGTACGAGCAGTACTTC. Its protein product is CASSLGRGYEQYF.

V is TRBV4-3 and J is TRBJ2-1, with 16 bases lining up with TRBD2. With V trimmed by 0 bases and J by 12 bases, 11 bases remained unmatched. This CDR3 contains 18 residues. Per germline, CDR1 LGHNA and CDR2 YSLEER. Here the CDR3 reads CASSQEGTSGRAGHRQFF. In DNA form, the CDR3 reads TGCGCCAGCAGCCAAGAGGGGACTAGCGGGAGGGCCGGCCATCGGCAGTTCTTC.

This clonotype was seen only a few times. The chain combines TRBV5-1 with TRBJ1-2; 9 bases are a match to TRBD1. Germline V lookup: CDR1 SGHRS, CDR2 YFSETQ. Trimming removed 0 bases from V and 5 bases from J; junction bases left unmatched: 2. This CDR3 has 14 residues. The CDR3 spells CASSLDRGQYGYTF. In DNA, the CDR3 is TGCGCCAGCAGCTTGGACAGGGGGCAGTATGGCTACACCTTC.

This clonotype was recorded once. The chain combines TRBV12-3 or TRBV12-4 with TRBJ1-2; 11 bases are shared with TRBD1. The CDR3 contains 15 residues. The V gene end was trimmed by 3 bases and the J gene end by 4 bases; junction bases not matched to a gene: 4. CDR3 sequence reads: CASSLDRGLSYGYTF. CDR3 nucleotides: TGTGCCAGCAGTTTGGACAGGGGGCTGAGCTATGGCTACACCTTC.

This clonotype has only a few counts. The gene calls are TRBV20-1 and TRBJ1-2, with D possibly TRBD1 on 5 matching bases. The CDR3 loop spans 13 amino acids. Germline values: CDR1 DFQATT, CDR2 SNEGSKA (reference sequence). The V end was cut by 5 bases, the J end by 4 bases, with 14 bases between. The CDR3, as DNA: TGCAGTGCTGCCAGGGAGAGGATCTATGGCTACACCTTC. Encoded protein: CSAARERIYGYTF.

This clonotype was picked up a small number of times. The chain couples TRBV29-1 to TRBJ2-3, with 7 bases matching TRBD2. The CDR3 extends over 13 amino acids. V lost 8 bases and J lost 6; bases outside the gene matches: 11. Germline-derived CDR1 and CDR2 are SQVTM and ANQGSEA. This CDR3 is CSSQTSSVDTQYF. The CDR3 DNA follows: TGCAGCTCCCAGACTAGCTCGGTTGATACGCAGTATTTT.

V usage is TRBV20-1 and J usage is TRBJ2-1; TRBD2 matches at 11 bases. The junction had 16 bases not matched to a gene; V was cut back by 6 bases and J by 0 bases. Germline CDR1 DFQATT, CDR2 SNEGSKA (reference sequence). The CDR3 is 19 residues long. CDR3 in amino acids: CSAGTSGETYTSSYNEQFF. The CDR3 nucleotides are TGCAGTGCGGGGACTAGCGGAGAGACTTACACGAGCTCCTACAATGAGCAGTTCTTC.

As regards this clonotype: Its ends do not fully match the called genes, so a read error is possible. The chain links TRBV4-3 to TRBJ2-1; 7 bases are a match to TRBD2. The CDR3 runs to 15 residues. Germline CDR1 is LGHNA and CDR2 is YSLEER. This chain's CDR3 is CASSQDLADYSEQFF. The CDR3 DNA is TGCGCCAGCAGCCAAGACCTAGCGGACTACAGTGAGCAGTTCTTC.

This clonotype has just a few counts. The CDR3 region has the DNA TGTGCCAGCAGCTTAGACCCCCGGGCTAGCGGGAGCTCCGAGCAGTACTTC. It translates to CASSLDPRASGSSEQYF. This chain joins TRBV7-2 and TRBJ2-4; 10 bases map to TRBD2. TRBJ2-7 explains the end of the DNA better; the J call may be wrong. The CDR3 spans 17 residues. Germline V CDR1 and CDR2: SGHTA, FQGNSA.

The rearrangement uses TRBV4-1 and TRBJ1-2; D gene uncertain. In germline, CDR1 is MGHRA, CDR2 YSYEKL. Trimming pared 1 base from V and 5 bases from J, leaving 14 bases between. CDR3 size: 15 residues. CDR3 protein: CASSQGSGRAYGYTF. In DNA form, the CDR3 reads TGCGCCAGCAGCCAAGGCTCCGGGAGGGCATATGGCTACACCTTC.

This clonotype is a singleton in its sample. The rearrangement links TRBV4-3 to TRBJ1-5; 10 positions match TRBD1. V lost 1 base and J lost 5; bases outside the gene matches: 2. Germline V gene data show CDR1 as LGHNA and CDR2 as YSLEER. This CDR3 contains 15 residues. This chain's CDR3 is CASSQVGTGDQPQHF. The CDR3 coding sequence is TGCGCCAGCAGCCAAGTTGGGACAGGGGATCAGCCCCAGCATTTT.

Only one count was recorded for this clonotype. This chain connects TRBV28 to TRBJ2-6; D is tentatively TRBD1 or TRBD2 (5 bases each). In germline, CDR1 is MDHEN, CDR2 SYDVKM. V gave up 5 bases and J gave up 3 bases, with 17 bases separating them. CDR3 length equals 17 residues. The CDR3, as DNA: TGTGCCAGCAGTCACGGGACGGACTTTATTGGGGCCAACGTCCTGACTTTC. Encoded protein: CASSHGTDFIGANVLTF.

This clonotype was seen a few times. The rearrangement links TRBV7-2 to TRBJ2-7; maybe TRBD2 (6 bases). Germline CDR1 and CDR2: SGHTA and FQGNSA. The V end was cut by 2 bases, the J end by 2 bases, with 16 bases between. The CDR3 length is 16 residues. The CDR3 sequence is CASSLYDRGSPYEQYF. The CDR3 coding sequence is TGTGCCAGCAGCTTATACGACCGGGGGTCCCCCTACGAGCAGTACTTC.

This clonotype was counted between two and nine times. The chain carries TRBV5-4 and TRBJ2-7; D ambiguous. The J call may be mistaken, given a closer DNA end match to TRBJ2-5. Germline CDR1 and CDR2: SGHNT and YYREEE (reference sequence). This CDR3 region has 13 residues. CDR3 protein: CASTSGASQTQYF. DNA for the CDR3: TGTGCCAGTACGAGTGGAGCATCTCAGACCCAGTACTTC.